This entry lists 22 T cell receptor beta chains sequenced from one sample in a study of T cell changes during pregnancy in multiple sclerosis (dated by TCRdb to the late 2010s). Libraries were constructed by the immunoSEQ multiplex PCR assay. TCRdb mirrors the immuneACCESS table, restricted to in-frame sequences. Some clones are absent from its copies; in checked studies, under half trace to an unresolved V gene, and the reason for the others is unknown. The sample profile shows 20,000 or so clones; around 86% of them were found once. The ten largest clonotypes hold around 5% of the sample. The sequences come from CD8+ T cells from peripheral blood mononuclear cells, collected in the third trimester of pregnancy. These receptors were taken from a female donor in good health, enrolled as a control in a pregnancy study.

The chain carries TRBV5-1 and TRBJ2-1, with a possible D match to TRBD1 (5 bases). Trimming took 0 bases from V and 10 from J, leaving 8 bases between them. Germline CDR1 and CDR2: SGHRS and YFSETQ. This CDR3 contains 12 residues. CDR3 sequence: CASSLGGAEQFF. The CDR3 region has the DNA TGCGCCAGCAGCTTGGGTGGGGCCGAGCAGTTCTTC.

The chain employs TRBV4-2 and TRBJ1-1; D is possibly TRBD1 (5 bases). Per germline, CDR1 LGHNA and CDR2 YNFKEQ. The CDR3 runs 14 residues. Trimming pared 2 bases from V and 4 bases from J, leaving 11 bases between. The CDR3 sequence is CASSQSSGATEAFF. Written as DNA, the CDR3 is TGTGCCAGCAGCCAATCTTCTGGGGCCACTGAAGCTTTCTTT.

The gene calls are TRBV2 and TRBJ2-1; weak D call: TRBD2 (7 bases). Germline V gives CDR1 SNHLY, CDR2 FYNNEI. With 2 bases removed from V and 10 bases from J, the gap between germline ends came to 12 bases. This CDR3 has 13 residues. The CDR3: CASSESGGTEQFF. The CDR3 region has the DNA TGTGCCAGCAGTGAATCCGGGGGGACAGAGCAGTTCTTC.

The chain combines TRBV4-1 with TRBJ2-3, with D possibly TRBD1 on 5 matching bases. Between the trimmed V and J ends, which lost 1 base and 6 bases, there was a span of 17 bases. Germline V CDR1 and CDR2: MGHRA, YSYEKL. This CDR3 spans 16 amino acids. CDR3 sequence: CASSQVGQGGFDTQYF. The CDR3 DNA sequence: TGCGCCAGCAGCCAAGTGGGTCAGGGTGGTTTCGATACGCAGTATTTT.

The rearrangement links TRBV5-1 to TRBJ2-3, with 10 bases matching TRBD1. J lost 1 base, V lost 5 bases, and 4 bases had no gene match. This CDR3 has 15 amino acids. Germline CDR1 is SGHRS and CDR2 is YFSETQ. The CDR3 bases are TGCGCCAGCAGATCCGGGACAGGGGGCACAGATACGCAGTATTTT. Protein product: CASRSGTGGTDTQYF.

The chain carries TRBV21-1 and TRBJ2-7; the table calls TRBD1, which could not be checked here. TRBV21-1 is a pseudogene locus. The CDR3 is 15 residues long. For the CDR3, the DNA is TGTGCCAGCAGCAAATTCCCGGACAGGACCTACGAGCAGTACTTC. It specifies CASSKFPDRTYEQYF.

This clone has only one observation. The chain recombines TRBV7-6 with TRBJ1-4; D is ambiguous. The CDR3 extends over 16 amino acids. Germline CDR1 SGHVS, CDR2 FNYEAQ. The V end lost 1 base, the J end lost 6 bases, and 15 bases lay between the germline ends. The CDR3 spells CASSLVPLQNDEKLFF. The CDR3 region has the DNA TGTGCCAGCAGCTTAGTTCCGCTTCAGAACGATGAAAAACTGTTTTTT. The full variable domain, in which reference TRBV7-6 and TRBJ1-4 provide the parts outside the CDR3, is GAGVSQSPRYKVTKRGQDVALRCDPISGHVSLYWYRQALGQGPEFLTYFNYEAQQDKSGLPNDRFSAERPEGSISTLTIQRTEQRDSAMYRCASSLVPLQNDEKLFFGSGTQLSVL.

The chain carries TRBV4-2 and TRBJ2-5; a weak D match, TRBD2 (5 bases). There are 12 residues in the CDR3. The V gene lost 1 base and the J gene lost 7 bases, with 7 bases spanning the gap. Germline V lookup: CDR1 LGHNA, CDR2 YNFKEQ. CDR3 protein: CASSQGLATQYF. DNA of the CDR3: TGTGCCAGCAGCCAAGGGCTAGCGACCCAGTACTTC.

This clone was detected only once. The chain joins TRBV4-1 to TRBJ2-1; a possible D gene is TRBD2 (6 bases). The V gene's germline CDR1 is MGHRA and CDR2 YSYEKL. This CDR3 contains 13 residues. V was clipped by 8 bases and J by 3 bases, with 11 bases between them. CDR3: CASGDSSYNEQFF. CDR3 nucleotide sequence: TGCGCCAGCGGGGACTCGAGCTACAATGAGCAGTTCTTC.

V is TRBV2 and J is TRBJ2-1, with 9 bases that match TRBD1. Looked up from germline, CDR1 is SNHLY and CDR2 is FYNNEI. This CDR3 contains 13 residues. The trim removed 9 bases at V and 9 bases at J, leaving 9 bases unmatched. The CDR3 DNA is TGTGCCAGTTCACCGGGACAGGGTCCTGAGCAGTTCTTC. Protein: CASSPGQGPEQFF.

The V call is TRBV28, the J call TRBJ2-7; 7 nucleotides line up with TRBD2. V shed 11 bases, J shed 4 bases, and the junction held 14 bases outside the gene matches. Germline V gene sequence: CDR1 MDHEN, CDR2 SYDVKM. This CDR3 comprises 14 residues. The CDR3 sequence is CASSGGGTGYEQYF. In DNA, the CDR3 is TGTGCCTCATCGGGAGGAGGGACGGGATACGAGCAGTACTTC.

The CDR3, as DNA: TGTGCCAGCAGCCAACAGGGTATCCTGCAGACCCAGTACTTC. Protein sequence: CASSQQGILQTQYF. The V and J genes are TRBV14 and TRBJ2-5; D may be TRBD1 (5 bases). CDR1 is SGHDN and CDR2 is FVKESK in the germline V gene. The CDR3 consists of 14 residues. The V end lost 2 bases, the J end lost 6 bases, and 13 bases lay between the germline ends.

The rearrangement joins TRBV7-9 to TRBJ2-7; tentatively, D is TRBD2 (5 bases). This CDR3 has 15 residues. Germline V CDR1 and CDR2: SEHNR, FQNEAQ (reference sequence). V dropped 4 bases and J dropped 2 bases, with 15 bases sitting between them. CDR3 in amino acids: CASSSARHGAYEQYF. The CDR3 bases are TGTGCCAGCAGCTCTGCCCGCCACGGGGCCTACGAGCAGTACTTC.

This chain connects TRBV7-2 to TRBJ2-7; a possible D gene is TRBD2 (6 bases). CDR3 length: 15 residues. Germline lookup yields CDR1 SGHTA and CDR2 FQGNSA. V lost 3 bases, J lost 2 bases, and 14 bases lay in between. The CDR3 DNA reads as TGTGCCAGCAGCTTTCCAGATAGCGGCCCCTACGAGCAGTACTTC. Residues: CASSFPDSGPYEQYF. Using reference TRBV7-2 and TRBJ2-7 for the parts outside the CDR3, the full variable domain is GAGVSQSPSNKVTEKGKDVELRCDPISGHTALYWYRQSLGQGLEFLIYFQGNSAPDKSGLPSDRFSAERTGGSVSTLTIQRTQQEDSAVYLCASSFPDSGPYEQYFGPGTRLTVT.

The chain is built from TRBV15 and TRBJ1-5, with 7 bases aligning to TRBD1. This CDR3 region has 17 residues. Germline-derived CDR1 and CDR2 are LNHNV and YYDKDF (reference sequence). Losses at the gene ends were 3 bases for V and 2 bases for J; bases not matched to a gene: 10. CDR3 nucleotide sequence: TGTGCCACCAGCAGGGGGACCGACAGGGAGGGCAATCAGCCCCAGCATTTT. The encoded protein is CATSRGTDREGNQPQHF. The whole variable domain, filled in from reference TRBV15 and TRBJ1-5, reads DAMVIQNPRYQVTQFGKPVTLSCSQTLNHNVMYWYQQKSSQAPKLLFHYYDKDFNNEADTPDNFQSRRPNTSFCFLDIRSPGLGDTAMYLCATSRGTDREGNQPQHFGDGTRLSIL.

The CDR3 loop is CASSLVGSIPSTDTQYF. Here the CDR3 DNA reads TGTGCCAGCAGCTTAGTGGGCAGCATCCCTAGCACAGATACGCAGTATTTT. The chain has TRBV7-9 and TRBJ2-3; D gene unclear. The CDR3 contains 17 residues. With 1 base removed from V and 0 bases from J, the gap between germline ends came to 14 bases. Germline CDR1 and CDR2: SEHNR and FQNEAQ (reference sequence). Combining the CDR3 with reference TRBV7-9 and TRBJ2-3 gives the whole variable domain DTGVSQNPRHKITKRGQNVTFRCDPISEHNRLYWYRQTLGQGPEFLTYFQNEAQLEKSRLLSDRFSAERPKGSFSTLEIQRTEQGDSAMYLCASSLVGSIPSTDTQYFGPGTRLTVL.

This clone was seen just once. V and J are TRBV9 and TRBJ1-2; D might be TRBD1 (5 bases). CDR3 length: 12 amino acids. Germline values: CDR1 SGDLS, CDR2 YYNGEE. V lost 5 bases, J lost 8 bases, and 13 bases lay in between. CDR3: CASSVTGVGYTF. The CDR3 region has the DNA TGTGCCAGCAGTGTCACAGGAGTAGGCTACACCTTC. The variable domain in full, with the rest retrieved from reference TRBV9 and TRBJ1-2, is DSGVTQTPKHLITATGQRVTLRCSPRSGDLSVYWYQQSLDQGLQFLIQYYNGEERAKGNILERFSAQQFPDLHSELNLSSLELGDSALYFCASSVTGVGYTFGSGTRLTVV.

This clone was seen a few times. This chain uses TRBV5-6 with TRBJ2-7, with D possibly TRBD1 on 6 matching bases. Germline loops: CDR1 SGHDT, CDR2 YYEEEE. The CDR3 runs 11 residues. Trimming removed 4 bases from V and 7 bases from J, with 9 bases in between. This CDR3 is CASSGDREQYF. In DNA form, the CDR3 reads TGTGCCAGCAGCGGTGACAGGGAGCAGTACTTC. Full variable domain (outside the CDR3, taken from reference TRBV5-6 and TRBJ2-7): DAGVTQSPTHLIKTRGQQVTLRCSPKSGHDTVSWYQQALGQGPQFIFQYYEEEERQRGNFPDRFSGHQFPNYSSELNVNALLLGDSALYLCASSGDREQYFGPGTRLTVT.

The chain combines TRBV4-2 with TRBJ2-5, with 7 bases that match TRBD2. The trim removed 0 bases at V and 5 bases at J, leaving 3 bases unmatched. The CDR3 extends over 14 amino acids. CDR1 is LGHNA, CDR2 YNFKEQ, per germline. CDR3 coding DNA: TGTGCCAGCAGCCAAGAGGTGGGGGGGGAGACCCAGTACTTC. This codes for CASSQEVGGETQYF.

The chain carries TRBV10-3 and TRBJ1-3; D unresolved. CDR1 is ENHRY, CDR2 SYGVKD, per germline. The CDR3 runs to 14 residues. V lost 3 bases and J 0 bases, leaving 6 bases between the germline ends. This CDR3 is CAISDPGSGNTIYF. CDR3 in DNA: TGTGCCATCAGTGACCCCGGCTCTGGAAACACCATATATTTT.

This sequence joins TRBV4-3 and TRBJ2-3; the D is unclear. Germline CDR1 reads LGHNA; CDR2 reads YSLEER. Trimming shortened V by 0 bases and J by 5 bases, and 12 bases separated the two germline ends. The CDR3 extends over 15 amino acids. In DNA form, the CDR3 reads TGCGCCAGCAGCCAAGATCTAAATCTTCTAGATACGCAGTATTTT. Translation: CASSQDLNLLDTQYF.

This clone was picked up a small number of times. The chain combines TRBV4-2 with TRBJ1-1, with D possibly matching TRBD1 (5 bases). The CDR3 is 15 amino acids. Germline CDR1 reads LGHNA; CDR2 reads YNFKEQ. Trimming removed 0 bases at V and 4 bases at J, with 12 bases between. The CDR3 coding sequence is TGTGCCAGCAGCCAAGATGGGTACGGGGGCACTGAAGCTTTCTTT. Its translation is CASSQDGYGGTEAFF.